A selection of T cell receptor beta chains follows, all from one sample in a study of cytomegalovirus exposure and HLA in healthy donors. Clones were read by immunoSEQ multiplex PCR, and TCRdb kept only the in-frame ones, dropping some. Of some 97,000 clones in the sample, more than 65% were seen once. Sample: PBMCs. Every receptor here comes from a woman aged 18-35 years in good health and CMV-seropositive. Each CDR3 is given with its conserved first and last residue. The order of the fields is V gene, J gene, CDR3 protein.

>TRBV7-3|TRBJ2-5
CASSLPSGKGETQYF
>TRBV28|TRBJ2-2
CASSPGLAPGELFF
>TRBV30|TRBJ2-3
CAFASTRGSTDTQYF
>TRBV10-2|TRBJ2-3
CASRTSGSFTDTQYF
>TRBV5-4|TRBJ2-1
CASSFSSGRIHNEQFF
>TRBV7-3|TRBJ1-1
CASSLTGGTATEAFF
>TRBV15|TRBJ1-2
CATSRANRAEDYGYTF
>TRBV2|TRBJ2-7
CASSEGQIGGYEQYF
>TRBV29-1|TRBJ2-7
CSVGRLAGEGEQYF
>TRBV4-3|TRBJ2-6
CASSQGQSGANVLTF
>TRBV6-1|TRBJ2-3
CASTQGGRTDTQYF
>TRBV18|TRBJ1-5
CASSPPDGQFNQPQHF
>TRBV7-8|TRBJ1-4
CASSSHRQPTNEKLFF
>TRBV7-9|TRBJ2-7
CASSTATSYEQYF
>TRBV6-1|TRBJ1-6
CASAGWEYSPLHF
>TRBV9|TRBJ2-1
CASSPEQGREQFF
>TRBV6-5|TRBJ2-1
CASSYGTGFNEQFF
>TRBV7-9|TRBJ2-7
CASGSTGTSGINEQYF
>TRBV29-1|TRBJ2-1
CSVSRTDEQFF
>TRBV11-2|TRBJ2-5
CASSYEETQYF
>TRBV25-1|TRBJ2-6
CASSALNRAGANVLTF
>TRBV7-2|TRBJ2-4
CASSIRLAKNIQYF
>TRBV27|TRBJ2-7
CASSLGGSSYEQYF
>TRBV6-5|TRBJ2-1
CASSYSQVGYAGVIF
>TRBV19|TRBJ1-2
CATETGLQGGYTF
>TRBV9|TRBJ1-4
CASSVRPSNEKLFF
>TRBV6-5|TRBJ1-5
CASSYGGGNQPQHF
>TRBV28|TRBJ1-2
CASSSHRGTYGYTF
>TRBV9|TRBJ2-7
CASSAAGTTSYEQYF
>TRBV28|TRBJ2-3
CASSFTQSAIDTQYF